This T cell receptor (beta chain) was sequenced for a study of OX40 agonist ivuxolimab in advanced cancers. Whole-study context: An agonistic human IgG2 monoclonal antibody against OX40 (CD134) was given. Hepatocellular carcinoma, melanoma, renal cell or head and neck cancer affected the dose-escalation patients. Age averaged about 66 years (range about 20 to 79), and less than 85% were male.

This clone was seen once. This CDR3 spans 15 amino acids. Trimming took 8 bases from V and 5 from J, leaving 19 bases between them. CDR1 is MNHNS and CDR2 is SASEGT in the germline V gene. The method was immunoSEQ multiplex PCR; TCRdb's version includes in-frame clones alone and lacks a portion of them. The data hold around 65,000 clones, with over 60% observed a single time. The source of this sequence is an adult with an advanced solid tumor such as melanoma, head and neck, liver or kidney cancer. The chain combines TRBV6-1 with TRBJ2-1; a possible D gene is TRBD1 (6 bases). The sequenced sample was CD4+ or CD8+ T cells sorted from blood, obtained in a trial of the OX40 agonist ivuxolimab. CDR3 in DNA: TGTGCCAGCCTAACCGGGACATCCGCCAACAATGAGCAGTTCTTC. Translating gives CASLTGTSANNEQFF.